This TCR beta chain is from a study of metastatic and nonmetastatic thyroid tumors. Study summary: Repertoire comparisons spanned blood and tumor or nodule tissue from malignant and benign thyroid patients.

Patients had received no treatment of any kind before thyroid surgery. As to this clone: The target antigen is unknown.

In the authors' methods: The study took CDR3 differences across clinicopathological groups and made a distant-metastasis classifier for papillary thyroid cancer from them. Using MiXCR, TCRdb re-called clones from the PCR reads. TCRdb's processing, not the study's, gives the V and J calls here. Of roughly 93,000 clones in the sample, about 13% were seen once. The study, taken as a whole, reports: When malignant thyroid tumors were compared with benign nodules, TCR beta diversity was reportedly significantly higher in the malignant tumors. This held in both blood and tumor samples.

V shed 0 bases and J shed 6 bases, with 19 bases lying between them. This CDR3 has 17 residues. Germline CDR1 and CDR2: SGDLS and YYNGEE. Sequenced: blood. This clonotype originated in a female donor with papillary thyroid cancer or a benign thyroid nodule (not recorded which). Some clones in this sample may be carry-over from other donors' samples. The chain uses TRBV9 and TRBJ2-1, with unresolved D. CDR3 coding DNA: TGTGCCAGCAGCGTAGCTCCCGACAAGAAGGTTACCAATGAGCAGTTCTTC. Residues: CASSVAPDKKVTNEQFF.